A selection of T cell receptor beta chains follows, all from one sample in a study of OX40 agonist ivuxolimab in advanced cancers. Sequencing was performed with immunoSEQ multiplex PCR; in TCRdb, only in-frame clones are kept and a portion is missing. The table shows approximately 35,000 clones, with approximately 79% occurring only once. The material was CD4+ or CD8+ T cells sorted from blood, obtained in a trial of the OX40 agonist ivuxolimab. These receptors came from an adult with an advanced solid tumor such as melanoma, head and neck, liver or kidney cancer. Each CDR3 is given with its conserved first and last residue. A D gene is named only where the DNA matches it firmly. For some rows the clone size is stated as once, few or many, or as a class when expanded; others skip it.

J gene | V gene | clone size | D gene | CDR3 DNA | CDR3 protein
TRBJ2-5 | TRBV6-5 | . | TRBD2 | TGTGCCAGCAGTTACTCGGCCGGGGGGTCCCAAGAGACCCAGTACTTC | CASSYSAGGSQETQYF
TRBJ2-7 | TRBV5-1 | . | TRBD1 | TGCGCCAGCAGCCTGGGACAGGGGTGGACCGAGCAGTACTTC | CASSLGQGWTEQYF
TRBJ1-1 | TRBV6-5 | . | . | TGTGCCAGCAGTCGAAGGGAAATCCAGAACACTGAAGCTTTCTTT | CASSRREIQNTEAFF
TRBJ2-5 | TRBV5-4 | . | TRBD1 | TGTGCCAGCAGCTTGGGGGACAGGCAAGAGACCCAGTACTTC | CASSLGDRQETQYF
TRBJ2-5 | TRBV9 | once | . | TGTGCCAGCAGCGTAGGGCATGAGGCAGCAGAGACCCAGTACTTC | CASSVGHEAAETQYF
TRBJ2-1 | TRBV4-1 | . | TRBD2 | TGCGCCAGCAGCCAAGATGGGACTAGCGGGTACAATGAGCAGTTCTTC | CASSQDGTSGYNEQFF
TRBJ1-1 | TRBV4-1 | . | . | TGCGCCAGCAGCCAAGACGAGAGGGGTTTCGAGGCTTTCTTT | CASSQDERGFEAFF
TRBJ1-1 | TRBV21-1 | . | . | TGTGCCAGCAGCAAAGAGAGGGGGACAGAAATGAACACTGAAGCTTTCTTT | CASSKERGTEMNTEAFF
TRBJ2-3 | TRBV7-8 | once | TRBD2 | TGTGCCAGCAGCTTAATGGAGACTAGCGTTACAGATACGCAGTATTTT | CASSLMETSVTDTQYF
TRBJ1-1 | TRBV10-1 | . | . | TGCGCCAGCAGTGAGTCTAGGTCCACTGAAGCTTTCTTT | CASSESRSTEAFF
TRBJ2-3 | TRBV9 | . | TRBD1 | TGTGCCAGCAGCGCCGGGACAGGGGTGCCAGATACGCAGTATTTT | CASSAGTGVPDTQYF
TRBJ2-3 | TRBV28 | . | . | TGTGCCAGCAGTCGGGGGGCCCACTCAGATACGCAGTATTTT | CASSRGAHSDTQYF
TRBJ1-4 | TRBV30 | . | . | TGTGCCTGGAGGACCTCGGGGTATGAAAAACTGTTTTTT | CAWRTSGYEKLFF
TRBJ1-2 | TRBV19 | . | TRBD1 | TGTGCCAGCCGGGACAGGGCCAGTGGGGCTAACTATGGCTACACCTTC | CASRDRASGANYGYTF
TRBJ2-5 | TRBV2 | medium-sized | TRBD2 | TGTGCCAGCAGTGTCCCAGCGGGGGGCCAAGAGACCCAGTACTTC | CASSVPAGGQETQYF
TRBJ1-2 | TRBV4-2 | . | . | TGTGCCAGCAGCCAAGATCCGGGGAGGGGAAGGGAAAATGGCTACACCTTC | CASSQDPGRGRENGYTF
TRBJ1-6 | TRBV5-6 | once | . | TGTGCCAGCAGCTTGGGTCCGGGGGCACCCCTCCACTTT | CASSLGPGAPLHF
TRBJ1-5 | TRBV9 | . | TRBD1 | TGTGCCAGCAGCGCCACAGGGGACCCTTATCAGCCCCAGCATTTT | CASSATGDPYQPQHF
TRBJ1-1 | TRBV27 | . | . | TGTGCCAGCACCACGGACAGAGGAAACACTGAAGCTTTCTTT | CASTTDRGNTEAFF
TRBJ2-7 | TRBV5-6 | medium-sized | . | TGTGCCAGCAGCTTGGGACGGTTCGACGAGCAGTACTTC | CASSLGRFDEQYF
TRBJ1-1 | TRBV19 | . | TRBD1 | TGTGCCAGTAGAATGGGAGGGGGCGCTGAAGCTTTCTTT | CASRMGGGAEAFF
TRBJ2-5 | TRBV5-4 | . | . | TGTGCCAGCAGCTTAGGACCGAGCCAAGAGACCCAGTACTTC | CASSLGPSQETQYF
TRBJ1-4 | TRBV10-1 | . | TRBD1 | TGCGCCAGCAGTGAGTTGGTCCAGGGGGCTACAACTAATGAAAAACTGTTTTTT | CASSELVQGATTNEKLFF
TRBJ2-7 | TRBV7-6 | . | . | TGTGCCAGCAGCTTAGTAGCTGGAGATAGTCCGTACTTC | CASSLVAGDSPYF
TRBJ2-7 | TRBV7-9 | . | TRBD1 | TGTGCCAGCAGCCCACGTACAGGGGTTGAGCAGTACTTC | CASSPRTGVEQYF
TRBJ1-3 | TRBV2 | . | . | TGTGCCAGCAGTGAAGGGGGCTTTCCTGGAAACACCATATATTTT | CASSEGGFPGNTIYF
TRBJ1-1 | TRBV5-1 | once | . | TGCGCCAGCAGCTTGGCCGATAGGGGGGAAGCTTTCTTT | CASSLADRGEAFF
TRBJ2-5 | TRBV5-4 | . | . | TGTGCCAGCAGCTTCGGCCTAATGGGGACGGAGGAGACCCAGTACTTC | CASSFGLMGTEETQYF
TRBJ2-2 | TRBV7-8 | . | . | TGTGCCAGCAGCTCCAGGGCCTCCACCGGGGAGCTGTTTTTT | CASSSRASTGELFF
TRBJ1-3 | TRBV19 | . | . | TGTGCCAGTAGTATCCGGGAATACTCTGGAAACACCATATATTTT | CASSIREYSGNTIYF
TRBJ1-1 | TRBV6-5 | few | TRBD1 | TGTGCCAGCAGTTCCCTCTCCTGGACAGGGCGGACTGAAGCTTTCTTT | CASSSLSWTGRTEAFF
TRBJ2-1 | TRBV5-6 | once | TRBD1 | TGTGCCAGCTCGAACCGGGACAGGGGGATCTATGAGCAGTTCTTC | CASSNRDRGIYEQFF
TRBJ2-7 | TRBV5-1 | . | . | TGCGCCAGCAGCTTGGCCGGGAGAGAGCAGTACTTC | CASSLAGREQYF
TRBJ1-5 | TRBV6-5 | . | TRBD1 | TGTGCCAGCAGTCTCGGGACAGGTACTCAGCCCCAGCATTTT | CASSLGTGTQPQHF
TRBJ1-4 | TRBV6-1 | . | TRBD1 | TGTGCCAGCACCAGGGGGTTGGATCCTAATGAAAAACTGTTTTTT | CASTRGLDPNEKLFF
TRBJ1-2 | TRBV11-2 | few | . | TGTGCCAGCAGCTTAGAACCTGGGGCTGGTGGTGGCTACACCTTC | CASSLEPGAGGGYTF
TRBJ1-2 | TRBV6-1 | . | TRBD1 | TGTGCCAGCAGTGAAGTGGGACAGGGTGTGGGTGGCTACACCTTC | CASSEVGQGVGGYTF
TRBJ1-1 | TRBV6-5 | . | . | TGTGCCAGCAGTTACTGGGGGACAAGGGCTGAAGCTTTCTTT | CASSYWGTRAEAFF
TRBJ2-3 | TRBV10-3 | . | TRBD2 | TGTGCCATCAGTGAGATAGGCGGGGGGGCAGATACGCAGTATTTT | CAISEIGGGADTQYF
TRBJ1-5 | TRBV15 | once | . | TGTGCCACCAGCGGGGGAAAGGGGAATCAGCCCCAGCATTTT | CATSGGKGNQPQHF
TRBJ2-7 | TRBV2 | . | . | TGTGCCAGCAGGCCAACAGACTCCTACGAGCAGTACTTC | CASRPTDSYEQYF
TRBJ1-4 | TRBV5-4 | . | TRBD1 | TGTGCCAGCAGCAGGGACAGGGTTGATGAAAAACTGTTTTTT | CASSRDRVDEKLFF
TRBJ1-5 | TRBV19 | . | TRBD1 | TGTGCCAGTAGTACTTCCCACCGACAGGGGGCCCATAGCAATCAGCCCCAGCATTTT | CASSTSHRQGAHSNQPQHF
TRBJ2-2 | TRBV6-1 | . | TRBD1 | TGTGCCAGCAGTGACCATGCACCAAGGGACAGGGACACCGGGGAGCTGTTTTTT | CASSDHAPRDRDTGELFF
TRBJ1-5 | TRBV19 | . | TRBD1 | TGTGCCAGTAGTCGCGGGGGACAGGGGATGTCTTTTGGCAATCAGCCCCAGCATTTT | CASSRGGQGMSFGNQPQHF
TRBJ1-6 | TRBV7-2 | . | TRBD1 | TGTGCCAGCAGCCTCCGGGACAGGGGTCCTTATAATTCACCCCTCCACTTT | CASSLRDRGPYNSPLHF
TRBJ2-7 | TRBV4-1 | . | . | TGCGCCAGCAGCCAAGACAGGCCCTACGAGCAGTACTTC | CASSQDRPYEQYF
TRBJ2-3 | TRBV4-1 | . | . | TGCGCCAGCAGCCAGCCACTCCTGCGCGGGGGCACAGATACGCAGTATTTT | CASSQPLLRGGTDTQYF
TRBJ2-5 | TRBV5-6 | . | . | TGTGCCAGCAGCTTTCCGACGATTAAGGAGACCCAGTACTTC | CASSFPTIKETQYF